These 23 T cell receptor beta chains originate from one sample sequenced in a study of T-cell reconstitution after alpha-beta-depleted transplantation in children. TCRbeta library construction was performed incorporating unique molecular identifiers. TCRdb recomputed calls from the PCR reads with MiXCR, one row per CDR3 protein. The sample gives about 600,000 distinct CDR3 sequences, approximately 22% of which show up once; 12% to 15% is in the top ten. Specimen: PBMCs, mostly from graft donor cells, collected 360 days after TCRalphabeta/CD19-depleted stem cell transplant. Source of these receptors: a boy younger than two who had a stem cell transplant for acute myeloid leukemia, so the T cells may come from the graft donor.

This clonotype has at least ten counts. CDR3 nucleotide sequence: TGTGCCAGCAGTTACCCGGGACTATTCTCCTACAATGAGCAGTTCTTC. Translation: CASSYPGLFSYNEQFF. The chain joins TRBV6-2 or TRBV6-3 to TRBJ2-1, with 7 bases aligning to TRBD2. In germline, CDR1 is MNHEY, CDR2 SVGEGT. The CDR3 contains 16 residues. The junction had 4 bases not matched to a gene; V was cut back by 2 bases and J by 0 bases.

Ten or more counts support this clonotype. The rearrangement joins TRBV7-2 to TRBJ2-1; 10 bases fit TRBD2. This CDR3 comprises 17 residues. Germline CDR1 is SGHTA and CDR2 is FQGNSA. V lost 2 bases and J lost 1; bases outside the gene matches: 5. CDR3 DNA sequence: TGTGCCAGCAGCTTACGACTAGCGGGCGAATCCTACAATGAGCAGTTCTTC. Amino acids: CASSLRLAGESYNEQFF.

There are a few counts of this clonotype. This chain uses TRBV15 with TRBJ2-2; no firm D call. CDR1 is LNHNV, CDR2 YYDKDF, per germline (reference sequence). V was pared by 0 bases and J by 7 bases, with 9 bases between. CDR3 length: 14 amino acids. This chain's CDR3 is CATSRDGEIGELFF. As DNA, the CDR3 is TGTGCCACCAGCAGAGATGGAGAAATCGGGGAGCTGTTTTTT. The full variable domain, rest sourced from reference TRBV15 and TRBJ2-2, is DAMVIQNPRYQVTQFGKPVTLSCSQTLNHNVMYWYQQKSSQAPKLLFHYYDKDFNNEADTPDNFQSRRPNTSFCFLDIRSPGLGDTAMYLCATSRDGEIGELFFGEGSRLTVL.

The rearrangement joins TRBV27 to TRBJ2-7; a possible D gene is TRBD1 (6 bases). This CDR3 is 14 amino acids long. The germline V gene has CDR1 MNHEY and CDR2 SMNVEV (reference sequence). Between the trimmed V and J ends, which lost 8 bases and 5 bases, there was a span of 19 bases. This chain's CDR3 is CASRAHQGIHEQYV. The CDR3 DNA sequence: TGTGCCAGCCGGGCCCACCAGGGGATCCACGAGCAGTACGTC.

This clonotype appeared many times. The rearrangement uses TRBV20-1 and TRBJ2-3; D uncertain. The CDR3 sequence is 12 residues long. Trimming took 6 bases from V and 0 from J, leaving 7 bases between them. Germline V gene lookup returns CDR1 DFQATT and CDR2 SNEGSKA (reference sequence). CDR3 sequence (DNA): TGCAGTGCATCACTTAGCACAGATACGCAGTATTTT. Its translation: CSASLSTDTQYF.

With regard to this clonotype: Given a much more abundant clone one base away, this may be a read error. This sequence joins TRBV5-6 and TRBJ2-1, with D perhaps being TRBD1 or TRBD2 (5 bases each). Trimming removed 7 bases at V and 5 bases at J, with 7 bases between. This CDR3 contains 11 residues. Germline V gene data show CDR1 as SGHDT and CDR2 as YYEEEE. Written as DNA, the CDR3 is TGTGCCAGCGAGGGGAACAATGAGCAGTTCTTC. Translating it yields CASEGNNEQFF.

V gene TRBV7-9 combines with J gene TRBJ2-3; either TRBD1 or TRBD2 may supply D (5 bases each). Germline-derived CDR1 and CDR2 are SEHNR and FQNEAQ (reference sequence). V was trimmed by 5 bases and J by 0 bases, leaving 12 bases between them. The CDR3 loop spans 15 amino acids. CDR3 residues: CASSPLGDSTDTQYF. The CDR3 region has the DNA TGTGCCAGCAGCCCGCTGGGGGACAGCACAGATACGCAGTATTTT. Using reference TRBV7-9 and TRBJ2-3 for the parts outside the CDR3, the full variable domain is DTGVSQNPRHKITKRGQNVTFRCDPISEHNRLYWYRQTLGQGPEFLTYFQNEAQLEKSRLLSDRFSAERPKGSFSTLEIQRTEQGDSAMYLCASSPLGDSTDTQYFGPGTRLTVL.

CDR3: CSAPAREKLAKFNEQFF. CDR3 DNA sequence: TGCAGTGCTCCCGCCCGGGAGAAACTCGCCAAATTCAATGAGCAGTTCTTC. This rearrangement joins TRBV20-1 to TRBJ2-1; tentative D call: TRBD2 (6 bases). The V and J ends lost 5 bases and 6 bases respectively, with 26 bases between them. The CDR3 sequence is 17 residues long. Germline values: CDR1 DFQATT, CDR2 SNEGSKA (reference sequence).

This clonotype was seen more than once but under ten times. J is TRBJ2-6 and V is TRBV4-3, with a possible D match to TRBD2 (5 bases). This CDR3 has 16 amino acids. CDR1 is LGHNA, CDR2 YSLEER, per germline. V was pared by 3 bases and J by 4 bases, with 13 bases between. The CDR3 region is CASSHTLSGGANVLTF. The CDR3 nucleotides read TGCGCCAGCAGCCACACCCTCTCGGGAGGGGCCAACGTCCTGACTTTC.

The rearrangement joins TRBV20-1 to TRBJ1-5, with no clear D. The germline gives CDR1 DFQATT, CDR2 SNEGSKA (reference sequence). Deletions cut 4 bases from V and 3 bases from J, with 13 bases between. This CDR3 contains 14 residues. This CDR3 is CSAISAAVNQPQHF. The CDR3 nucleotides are TGCAGTGCTATCTCCGCGGCCGTCAATCAGCCCCAGCATTTT.

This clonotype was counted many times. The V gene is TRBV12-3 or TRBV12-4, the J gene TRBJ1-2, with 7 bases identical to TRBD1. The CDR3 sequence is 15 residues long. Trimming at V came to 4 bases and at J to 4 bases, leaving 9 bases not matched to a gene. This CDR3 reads CASSSHQQGPYGYTF. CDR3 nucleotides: TGTGCCAGCAGTTCCCATCAACAGGGGCCCTATGGCTACACCTTC.

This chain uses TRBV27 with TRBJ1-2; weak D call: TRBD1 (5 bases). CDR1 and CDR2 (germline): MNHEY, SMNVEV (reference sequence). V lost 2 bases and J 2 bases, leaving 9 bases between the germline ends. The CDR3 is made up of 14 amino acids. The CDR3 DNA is TGTGCCAGCAGTTTAAAGGGACCCAACTATGGCTACACCTTC. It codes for CASSLKGPNYGYTF.

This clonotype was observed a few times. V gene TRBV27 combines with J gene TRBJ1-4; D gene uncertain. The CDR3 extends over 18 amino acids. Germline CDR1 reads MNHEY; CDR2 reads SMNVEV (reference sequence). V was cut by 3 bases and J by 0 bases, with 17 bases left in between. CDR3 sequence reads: CASSFQGPGLTTNEKLFF. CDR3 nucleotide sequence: TGTGCCAGCAGTTTCCAAGGTCCAGGACTGACAACTAATGAAAAACTGTTTTTT.

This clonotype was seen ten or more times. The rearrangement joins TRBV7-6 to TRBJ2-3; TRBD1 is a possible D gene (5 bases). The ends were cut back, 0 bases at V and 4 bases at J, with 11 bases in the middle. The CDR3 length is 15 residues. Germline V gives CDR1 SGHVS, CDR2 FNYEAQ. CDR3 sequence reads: CASSLAGQGSDTQYF. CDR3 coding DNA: TGTGCCAGCAGCTTAGCGGGCCAGGGTTCAGATACGCAGTATTTT.

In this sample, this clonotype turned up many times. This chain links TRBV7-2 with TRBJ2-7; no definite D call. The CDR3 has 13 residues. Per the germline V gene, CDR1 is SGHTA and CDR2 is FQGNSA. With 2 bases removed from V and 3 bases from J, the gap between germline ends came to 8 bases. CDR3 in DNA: TGTGCCAGCAGCTTACTTATGGACTACGAGCAGTACTTC. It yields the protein CASSLLMDYEQYF.

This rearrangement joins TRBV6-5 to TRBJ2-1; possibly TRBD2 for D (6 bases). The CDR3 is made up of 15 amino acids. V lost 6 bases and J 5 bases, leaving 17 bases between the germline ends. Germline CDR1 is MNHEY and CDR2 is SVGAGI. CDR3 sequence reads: CASRSPGGRNNEQFF. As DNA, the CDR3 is TGTGCCAGCAGATCTCCCGGGGGTCGCAACAATGAGCAGTTCTTC.

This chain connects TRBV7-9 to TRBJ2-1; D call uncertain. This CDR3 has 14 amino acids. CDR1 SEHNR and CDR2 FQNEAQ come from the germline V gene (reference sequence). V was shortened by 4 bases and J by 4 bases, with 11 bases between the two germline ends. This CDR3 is CASSSWHSYNEQFF. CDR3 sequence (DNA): TGTGCCAGCAGCTCCTGGCATTCATACAATGAGCAGTTCTTC. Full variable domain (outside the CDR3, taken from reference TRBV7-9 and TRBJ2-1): DTGVSQNPRHKITKRGQNVTFRCDPISEHNRLYWYRQTLGQGPEFLTYFQNEAQLEKSRLLSDRFSAERPKGSFSTLEIQRTEQGDSAMYLCASSSWHSYNEQFFGPGTRLTVL.

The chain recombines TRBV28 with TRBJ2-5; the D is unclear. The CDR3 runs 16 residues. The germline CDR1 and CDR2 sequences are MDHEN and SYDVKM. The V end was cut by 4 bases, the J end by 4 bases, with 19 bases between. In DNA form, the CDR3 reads TGTGCCAGCAGTTCCATCGGCCCTTCCCAGGCAGAGACCCAGTACTTC. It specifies CASSSIGPSQAETQYF. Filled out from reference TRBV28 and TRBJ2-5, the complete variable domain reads DVKVTQSSRYLVKRTGEKVFLECVQDMDHENMFWYRQDPGLGLRLIYFSYDVKMKEKGDIPEGYSVSREKKERFSLILESASTNQTSMYLCASSSIGPSQAETQYFGPGTRLLVL.

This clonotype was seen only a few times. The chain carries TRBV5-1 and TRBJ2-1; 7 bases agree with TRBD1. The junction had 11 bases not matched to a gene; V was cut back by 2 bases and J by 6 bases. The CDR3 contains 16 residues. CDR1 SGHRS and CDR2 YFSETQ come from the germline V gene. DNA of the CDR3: TGCGCCAGCAGCTTTGGAGTCTGGACAGGCCCCAATGAGCAGTTCTTC. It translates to CASSFGVWTGPNEQFF.

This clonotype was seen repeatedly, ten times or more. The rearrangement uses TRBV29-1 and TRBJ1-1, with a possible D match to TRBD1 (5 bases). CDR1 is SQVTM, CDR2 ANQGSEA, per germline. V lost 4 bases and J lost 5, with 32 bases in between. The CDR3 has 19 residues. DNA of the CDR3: TGCAGCGTTGTTGGGGGATTGGTATTGGTGGGTATCGGAAGGACTGAAGCTTTCTTT. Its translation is CSVVGGLVLVGIGRTEAFF.

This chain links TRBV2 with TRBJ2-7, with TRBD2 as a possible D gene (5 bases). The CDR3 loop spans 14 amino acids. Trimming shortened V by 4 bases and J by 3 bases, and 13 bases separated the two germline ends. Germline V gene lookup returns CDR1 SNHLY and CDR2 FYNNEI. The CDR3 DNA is TGTGCCAGCAGTGGCGGGCTGCTATACTACGAGCAGTACGTC. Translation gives CASSGGLLYYEQYV.

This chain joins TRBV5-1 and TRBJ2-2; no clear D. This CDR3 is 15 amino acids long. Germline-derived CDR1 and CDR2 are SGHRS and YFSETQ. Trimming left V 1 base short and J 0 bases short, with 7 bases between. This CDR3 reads CASSLTLSNTGELFF. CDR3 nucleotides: TGCGCCAGCAGCTTGACTCTGTCGAACACCGGGGAGCTGTTTTTT. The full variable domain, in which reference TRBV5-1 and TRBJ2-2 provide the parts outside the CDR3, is KAGVTQTPRYLIKTRGQQVTLSCSPISGHRSVSWYQQTPGQGLQFLFEYFSETQRNKGNFPGRFSGRQFSNSRSEMNVSTLELGDSALYLCASSLTLSNTGELFFGEGSRLTVL.

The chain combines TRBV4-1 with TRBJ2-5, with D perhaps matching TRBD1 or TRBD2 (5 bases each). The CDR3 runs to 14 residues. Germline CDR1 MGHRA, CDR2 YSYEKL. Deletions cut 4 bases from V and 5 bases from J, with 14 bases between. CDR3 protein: CASSLGAQVETQYF. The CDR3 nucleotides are TGCGCCAGCAGCCTCGGGGCTCAAGTCGAGACCCAGTACTTC.